Each of the 27 T cell receptor beta chains below was sequenced from the same sample in a study of cytomegalovirus exposure and HLA in healthy donors. PCR used 60 Vbeta primers and 13 Jbeta primers. Clones were sequenced by immunoSEQ multiplex PCR, and TCRdb holds only the in-frame ones, with some missing. The data contain about 61,000 clones, about 90% of them seen just once; the ten biggest clones take up approximately 1.4%. Specimen: PBMCs. The source of these receptors is a man between 18 and 35 years old in good health and CMV-seronegative.

The CDR3 sequence is CASSQATSGGGKSSYEQYF. DNA for the CDR3: TGCGCCAGCAGCCAAGCGACTAGCGGGGGCGGAAAAAGCTCCTACGAGCAGTACTTC. The chain combines TRBV4-1 with TRBJ2-7; 12 nucleotides agree with TRBD2. V trimming: 1 base; J trimming: 0 bases; junction bases outside the gene matches: 10. CDR1 MGHRA and CDR2 YSYEKL come from the germline V gene. This CDR3 spans 19 amino acids.

The genes are TRBV25-1 and TRBJ1-2; D unresolved. V was pared by 2 bases and J by 4 bases, with 8 bases between. The length of the CDR3 is 13 residues. Per the germline V gene, CDR1 is MGHDK and CDR2 is SYGVNS. DNA for the CDR3: TGTGCCAGCAGTGAACAGGCCATCTATGGCTACACCTTC. Its protein is CASSEQAIYGYTF.

This rearrangement joins TRBV28 to TRBJ1-1; 7 bases align to TRBD1. The germline V gene has CDR1 MDHEN and CDR2 SYDVKM. The CDR3 runs to 14 residues. Trimming took 2 bases from V and 2 from J; bases not matched to a gene: 2. CDR3 in amino acids: CASSLDRVNTEAFF. DNA of the CDR3: TGTGCCAGCAGTTTAGACAGGGTCAACACTGAAGCTTTCTTT. The complete variable domain, with remaining parts taken from reference TRBV28 and TRBJ1-1, reads DVKVTQSSRYLVKRTGEKVFLECVQDMDHENMFWYRQDPGLGLRLIYFSYDVKMKEKGDIPEGYSVSREKKERFSLILESASTNQTSMYLCASSLDRVNTEAFFGQGTRLTVV.

The rearrangement uses TRBV29-1 and TRBJ2-1; maybe TRBD1 (6 bases). The ends were cut back, 6 bases at V and 8 bases at J, with 11 bases in the middle. Germline V gene lookup returns CDR1 SQVTM and CDR2 ANQGSEA. The CDR3 spans 11 residues. CDR3 sequence reads: CSVGHEHEQFF. The DNA for the CDR3 is TGCAGCGTGGGACACGAACATGAGCAGTTCTTC.

This rearrangement joins TRBV7-9 to TRBJ2-7, with a tentative D call TRBD1 (5 bases). CDR3 length: 14 residues. CDR1 and CDR2 (germline): SEHNR, FQNEAQ (reference sequence). V lost 5 bases and J lost 4, with 15 bases in between. The CDR3 DNA reads as TGTGCCAGCAGCCACGCCCAGGGTACTTACGAGCAGTACTTC. Its translation is CASSHAQGTYEQYF.

This chain joins TRBV7-9 and TRBJ1-6; D unclear. Deletions cut 5 bases from V and 0 bases from J, with 8 bases between. The V gene's germline CDR1 is SEHNR and CDR2 FQNEAQ (reference sequence). The CDR3 spans 15 residues. In DNA form, the CDR3 reads TGTGCCAGCAGCCCCCGGGACTCCTATAATTCACCCCTCCACTTT. It specifies CASSPRDSYNSPLHF.

In DNA, the CDR3 is TGTGCCAGCAGTTGGGGAGCGGGGGGCCGCAATGAGCAGTTCTTC. Translated: CASSWGAGGRNEQFF. This rearrangement joins TRBV7-9 to TRBJ2-1, with 9 bases identical to TRBD2. The V segment lost 6 bases and the J segment 6 bases; nucleotides outside the gene matches: 9. The CDR3 covers 15 residues. Germline values: CDR1 SEHNR, CDR2 FQNEAQ (reference sequence).

The gene calls are TRBV7-6 and TRBJ2-5, with 8 bases fitting TRBD1. Trimming removed 4 bases from V and 5 bases from J; junction bases left unmatched: 6. The CDR3 is made up of 14 amino acids. The germline gives CDR1 SGHVS, CDR2 FNYEAQ. This CDR3 is CASSWTGSGETQYF. Written as DNA, the CDR3 is TGTGCCAGCAGCTGGACAGGGTCAGGGGAGACCCAGTACTTC.

The chain recombines TRBV15 with TRBJ1-1; D might be TRBD1 (6 bases). Germline V gene lookup returns CDR1 LNHNV and CDR2 YYDKDF (reference sequence). Trimming took 0 bases from V and 6 from J, leaving 14 bases between them. This CDR3 region has 15 residues. The CDR3 nucleotides are TGTGCCACCAGCAGAGATCTTTACAGGGACGCTGAAGCTTTCTTT. It translates to CATSRDLYRDAEAFF.

The V call is TRBV9, the J call TRBJ1-5; the D is unclear. CDR1 and CDR2 (germline): SGDLS, YYNGEE. The CDR3 length is 13 residues. Deletions cut 7 bases from V and 1 base from J, with 9 bases between. As DNA, the CDR3 is TGTGCCAGCTCCCGAGGGAGCAATCAGCCCCAGCATTTT. This sequence encodes CASSRGSNQPQHF.

The chain couples TRBV6-6 to TRBJ2-4, with TRBD2 as a possible D gene (6 bases). CDR3 size: 15 residues. V shed 5 bases and J shed 8 bases, with 19 bases lying between them. From germline, CDR1 is MNHNY and CDR2 SVGAGI (reference sequence). The CDR3 sequence: CASSTSTGVRDIQYF. The DNA for the CDR3 is TGTGCCAGCAGTACGAGCACGGGGGTAAGGGACATTCAGTACTTC.

This clone was recorded only once. This chain connects TRBV7-9 to TRBJ1-4, with D maybe TRBD1 (5 bases). Germline CDR1 and CDR2: SEHNR and FQNEAQ (reference sequence). This CDR3 has 15 amino acids. The V gene lost 1 base and the J gene lost 3 bases, with 9 bases spanning the gap. The CDR3 region has the DNA TGTGCCAGCAGCTTAGGGGGCTCGGCTAATGAAAAACTGTTTTTT. It specifies CASSLGGSANEKLFF. Looking up the rest from reference TRBV7-9 and TRBJ1-4 gives the full variable domain: DTGVSQNPRHKITKRGQNVTFRCDPISEHNRLYWYRQTLGQGPEFLTYFQNEAQLEKSRLLSDRFSAERPKGSFSTLEIQRTEQGDSAMYLCASSLGGSANEKLFFGSGTQLSVL.

The chain recombines TRBV7-6 with TRBJ1-1, with 7 bases identical to TRBD1. Germline loops: CDR1 SGHVS, CDR2 FNYEAQ. The CDR3 sequence is 14 residues long. V was clipped by 1 base and J by 2 bases; unmatched bases: 1. CDR3 sequence: CASSLGQGNTEAFF. The CDR3 DNA sequence: TGTGCCAGCAGCTTAGGACAGGGAAACACTGAAGCTTTCTTT.

This clone showed up just once. This chain links TRBV5-1 with TRBJ1-1; the match to TRBD1 covers 11 bases. CDR3 length equals 14 residues. CDR1 is SGHRS and CDR2 is YFSETQ in the germline V gene. The J segment lost 8 bases and the V segment lost 4 bases, leaving 7 bases of the junction unmatched. CDR3 loop: CASSPQGQGVEAFF. The CDR3 bases are TGCGCCAGCAGCCCCCAGGGACAGGGGGTGGAAGCTTTCTTT.

The V call is TRBV30, the J call TRBJ2-5; D uncertain. The CDR3 sequence is 10 residues long. Trimming removed 3 bases from V and 5 bases from J, with 4 bases in between. CDR1 is GTSNPN, CDR2 SVGIG, per germline (reference sequence). DNA of the CDR3: TGTGCCTGGAGATCTGAGACCCAGTACTTC. Protein sequence: CAWRSETQYF.

The chain joins TRBV7-2 to TRBJ1-3; the match to TRBD1 covers 7 bases. Germline CDR1 SGHTA, CDR2 FQGNSA. The CDR3 is 14 amino acids. J lost 2 bases, V lost 3 bases, and 1 base had no gene match. CDR3 protein: CASSLGTAGNTIYF. The CDR3 DNA sequence: TGTGCCAGCAGCTTGGGGACAGCTGGAAACACCATATATTTT.

The rearrangement uses TRBV4-1 and TRBJ2-1, with a possible D match to TRBD2 (6 bases). V was cut by 9 bases and J by 7 bases, with 16 bases left in between. The CDR3 runs to 13 residues. Per the germline V gene, CDR1 is MGHRA and CDR2 is YSYEKL. CDR3 nucleotide sequence: TGCGCCAGTTCTCCGGACTATTTAAATGAGCAGTTCTTC. Residues: CASSPDYLNEQFF.

For this clone: An end of the junction differs from the germline gene, which may be a read error. This same CDR3 is encoded by further DNA sequences in the sample. For the CDR3, the DNA is TGTGCCAGCAGCGGCCGGGGGACAGCGAACACTGAGGCTTTCTTT. It translates to CASSGRGTANTEAFF. The V call is TRBV5-4, the J call TRBJ1-1; 7 bases agree with TRBD1. The CDR3 spans 15 residues. Per the germline V gene, CDR1 is SGHNT and CDR2 is YYREEE (reference sequence).

The chain recombines TRBV9 with TRBJ1-1, with no clear D. CDR3 length equals 14 residues. V was trimmed by 4 bases and J by 2 bases, leaving 12 bases between them. Germline V gene lookup returns CDR1 SGDLS and CDR2 YYNGEE. This CDR3 is CASSPVASNTEAFF. CDR3 nucleotides: TGTGCCAGCAGCCCCGTTGCGAGTAACACTGAAGCTTTCTTT.

The V call is TRBV18, the J call TRBJ2-1; 11 positions match TRBD2. Trimming removed 3 bases from V and 5 bases from J; junction bases left unmatched: 3. This CDR3 is built from 15 residues. CDR1 is KGHSH and CDR2 is LQKENI in the germline V gene. CDR3 sequence (DNA): TGTGCCAGCTCACCGACTAGCGGGGTGGACAATGAGCAGTTCTTC. Protein sequence: CASSPTSGVDNEQFF.

The gene calls are TRBV29-1 and TRBJ2-7, with 7 bases fitting TRBD2. Losses at the gene ends were 2 bases for V and 7 bases for J; bases not matched to a gene: 2. Germline-derived CDR1 and CDR2 are SQVTM and ANQGSEA. This CDR3 is 11 amino acids long. CDR3 residues: CSVETGGEQYF. CDR3 in DNA: TGCAGCGTTGAAACCGGGGGGGAGCAGTACTTC.

The V and J genes are TRBV7-2 and TRBJ1-2; possibly TRBD1 for D (5 bases). Germline V lookup: CDR1 SGHTA, CDR2 FQGNSA. The V and J ends lost 5 bases and 0 bases respectively, with 13 bases between them. The CDR3 extends over 15 amino acids. CDR3 loop: CASSPWTLANYGYTF. CDR3 in DNA: TGTGCCAGCAGCCCCTGGACACTCGCTAACTATGGCTACACCTTC. The variable domain in full, with the rest retrieved from reference TRBV7-2 and TRBJ1-2, is GAGVSQSPSNKVTEKGKDVELRCDPISGHTALYWYRQSLGQGLEFLIYFQGNSAPDKSGLPSDRFSAERTGGSVSTLTIQRTQQEDSAVYLCASSPWTLANYGYTFGSGTRLTVV.

The genes are TRBV14 and TRBJ1-2, with a possible D match to TRBD1 (6 bases). This CDR3 is built from 14 residues. Deletions cut 4 bases from V and 5 bases from J, with 14 bases between. Germline CDR1 and CDR2: SGHDN and FVKESK. CDR3 loop: CASSLQRQAYGYTF. The CDR3 nucleotides are TGTGCCAGCAGCCTTCAAAGACAGGCTTATGGCTACACCTTC. Full variable domain (remainder filled in from reference TRBV14 and TRBJ1-2): EAGVTQFPSHSVIEKGQTVTLRCDPISGHDNLYWYRRVMGKEIKFLLHFVKESKQDESGMPNNRFLAERTGGTYSTLKVQPAELEDSGVYFCASSLQRQAYGYTFGSGTRLTVV.

The genes are TRBV19 and TRBJ2-5; 8 nucleotides line up with TRBD2. Germline-derived CDR1 and CDR2 are LNHDA and SQIVND (reference sequence). V was clipped by 6 bases and J by 11 bases; unmatched bases: 14. CDR3 size: 14 residues. The CDR3 sequence: CASRSPKRGNEQYF. CDR3 nucleotides: TGTGCCAGTAGGAGTCCGAAGCGGGGGAATGAGCAGTACTTC.

The V and J genes are TRBV5-4 and TRBJ2-7; TRBD1 agrees at 12 bases. V lost 3 bases and J lost 7; bases outside the gene matches: 5. CDR1 SGHNT and CDR2 YYREEE come from the germline V gene (reference sequence). This CDR3 region has 14 residues. The chain's CDR3 is CASSSGQGAGEQYF. The CDR3, as DNA: TGTGCCAGCAGCTCGGGACAGGGGGCCGGGGAGCAGTACTTC.

The V and J genes are TRBV5-6 and TRBJ2-7; 7 positions match TRBD1. The CDR3 loop spans 13 amino acids. Per the germline V gene, CDR1 is SGHDT and CDR2 is YYEEEE. The J segment lost 5 bases and the V segment lost 6 bases, leaving 8 bases of the junction unmatched. The CDR3 DNA reads TGTGCCAGCACCTCACAGGGGTTCCACGAGCAGTACTTC. It specifies CASTSQGFHEQYF.

The V call is TRBV7-9, the J call TRBJ2-7; D gene uncertain. This CDR3 is built from 16 residues. Looked up from germline, CDR1 is SEHNR and CDR2 is FQNEAQ (reference sequence). Trimming stripped 5 bases from V and 0 bases from J, with 17 bases between. The CDR3: CASSVTLGGSSYEQYF. In DNA form, the CDR3 reads TGTGCCAGCAGCGTAACCTTAGGCGGAAGCTCCTACGAGCAGTACTTC.